The rows below give T cell receptor beta chains drawn from one sample of a study of blood T cell repertoires in COVID-19. This table comes from immunoSEQ multiplex PCR, and its TCRdb copy is limited to in-frame clones, with some not included. The sample contains 150,000 to 200,000 clones, approximately 79% of which appear only once. The sequenced material came from peripheral blood. The receptors here all came from a woman in her 70s with acute or convalescent COVID-19. CDR3s include the opening cysteine and the closing phenylalanine or tryptophan. Fields, in order: V gene, clone size, CDR3 length, CDR3 protein. Expanded clones are given a class, and other clones once, few, many or no size at all.

>TRBV2|NA|15
CASSGRQGGLNEQFF
>TRBV29-1|NA|14
CSALPGTSGMEQYF
>TRBV10-3|NA|16
CAISESSREENTEAFF
>TRBV4-1|NA|15
CASSQDVGQQETQYF
>TRBV27|NA|14
CASSFSAESTEQFF
>TRBV18|NA|15
CASSLGQVGTDTQYF
>TRBV6-2/TRBV6-3|NA|17
CASSYPPDRGPNQPQHF
>TRBV7-2|NA|13
CASSLFPDYGYTF
>TRBV12-5|once|16
CASGLPTGRGFYEQYF
>TRBV25-1|NA|14
CASRDTGAGSPLHF
>TRBV3-1/TRBV3-2|NA|13
CASSQYSTDTQYF
>TRBV6-5|NA|13
CASTTGGLGGGYF
>TRBV14|few|13
CASSFRLVDTQYF
>TRBV15|NA|14
CATSRISVGTEAFF
>TRBV9|NA|15
CASSPGLAVEYEQYF
>TRBV4-2|NA|17
CASSREYTGTGYEKLFF
>TRBV10-3|NA|14
CAISDPRGTDTQYF
>TRBV6-5|once|15
CASQALVANTGELFF
>TRBV12-3/TRBV12-4|NA|12
CASSSGGTEAFF
>TRBV19|few|15
CASSMGQGSIGELFF
>TRBV29-1|NA|12
CGGQGSGNTIYF
>TRBV19|NA|14
CASSILLRGHEQYF
>TRBV6-4|NA|14
CASSDSNRGDEQFF